The T cell receptor beta chain under discussion was sequenced for a study of cytomegalovirus exposure and HLA in healthy donors. Study-level points and caveats: Analysis was performed later, and it showed HLA-associated TCR beta chains to be more clonally expanded than equally common others. The dataset shows that most TCR sequences were rare, while some public TCRs occurred in many donors.

As for this clone: What it recognizes is unknown.

Although they were nominally healthy when sampled, donors likely had unrecorded immune exposures. PCR amplification relied on 60 Vbeta primers (plus 13 Jbeta primers). Assay: immunoSEQ multiplex PCR; the TCRdb copy retains only in-frame clones and omits some. Of about 200,000 clones listed, roughly 85% are singletons. The CDR3 consists of 14 residues. With 4 bases removed from V and 1 base from J, the gap between germline ends came to 12 bases. In germline, CDR1 is SGHKS, CDR2 YYEKEE (reference sequence). Sequenced input: PBMCs. The sequence came from a woman aged 50 to 65 in good health and CMV-seronegative. V gene TRBV5-5 combines with J gene TRBJ2-7, with D possibly being TRBD1 (5 bases). As DNA, the CDR3 is TGTGCCAGCAGCCCGGACACTTCGTCCTACGAGCAGTACTTC. Its translation: CASSPDTSSYEQYF.